The next 7 T cell receptor beta chains were all read from a single sample in a study of HIV-infected patients and healthy controls. cDNA was made from 500 ng RNA using alpha and beta constant primers. Separate chain-specific third strand synthesis with multiplexing indices produced the alpha and beta libraries. TCRdb recomputed calls from the 5' RACE reads with MiXCR, one row per CDR3 protein. The repertoire holds about 4,200 distinct CDR3 sequences, with about an eighth as singletons. Whole blood was used without fractionation, so all unsorted peripheral T cells were included. The sequences come from blood, collected before antiretroviral therapy. Receptor source: an adult with HIV infection.

The rearrangement links TRBV19 to TRBJ1-1; D unresolved. V lost 2 bases and J lost 4, with 14 bases in between. This CDR3 comprises 15 residues. Germline V gives CDR1 LNHDA, CDR2 SQIVND (reference sequence). The CDR3 is CASSINPGSFTEAFF. As DNA, the CDR3 is TGTGCCAGTAGTATAAATCCGGGGTCGTTCACTGAAGCTTTCTTT.

This clonotype was counted many times. J is TRBJ2-1 and V is TRBV4-1; TRBD2 matches 11 bases. The CDR3 has 17 amino acids. J gave up 7 bases and V 2 bases, and 10 bases lay outside the gene matches. In germline, CDR1 is MGHRA, CDR2 YSYEKL. DNA of the CDR3: TGCGCCAGCAGCCAATTGATAGCGGGAGGGCCACGGAATGAGCAGTTCTTC. Protein sequence: CASSQLIAGGPRNEQFF.

This clonotype is medium-sized. This sequence joins TRBV19 and TRBJ2-1; TRBD2 matches 9 bases. The CDR3 is 15 residues long. The ends lost 3 bases at V and 6 bases at J; junction bases unmatched: 6. Per the germline V gene, CDR1 is LNHDA and CDR2 is SQIVND (reference sequence). The CDR3, as DNA: TGTGCCAGTAGTATTAGCGGGAGAAGGGGCAATGAGCAGTTCTTC. This encodes CASSISGRRGNEQFF. The entire variable domain, with the rest obtained from reference TRBV19 and TRBJ2-1, is as follows: DGGITQSPKYLFRKEGQNVTLSCEQNLNHDAMYWYRQDPGQGLRLIYYSQIVNDFQKGDIAEGYSVSREKKESFPLTVTSAQKNPTAFYLCASSISGRRGNEQFFGPGTRLTVL.

In regard to this clonotype: A much more abundant neighbour one base away suggests this may be a read error. The rearrangement joins TRBV7-2 to TRBJ2-3; 8 nucleotides align to TRBD2. The germline V gene has CDR1 SGHTA and CDR2 FQGNSA. V gave up 5 bases and J gave up 0 bases; unmatched junction bases: 7. There are 16 residues in the CDR3. The DNA of the CDR3 is TGTGCCAGCAGCCACCACGCTAGCGGGAGCACAGATACGCAGTATTTT. This translates into CASSHHASGSTDTQYF.

In its sample, this clonotype is medium-sized (0.01 to 0.1%). This chain joins TRBV7-9 and TRBJ1-2; D gene uncertain. Germline assignment: CDR1 SEHNR and CDR2 FQNEAQ (reference sequence). Trimming pared 1 base from V and 4 bases from J, leaving 4 bases between. There are 12 residues in the CDR3. The CDR3 DNA reads as TGTGCCAGCAGCTTAGACAGCTATGGCTACACCTTC. Translated: CASSLDSYGYTF.

This clonotype is medium-sized by share. The rearrangement links TRBV28 to TRBJ2-7, with 10 nucleotides matching TRBD1. Trimming took 2 bases from V and 10 from J; bases not matched to a gene: 2. Germline V CDR1 and CDR2: MDHEN, SYDVKM. The CDR3 contains 12 residues. The CDR3 DNA reads TGTGCCAGCAGTTTAATGACAGGGGGCCAGTACTTC. As protein: CASSLMTGGQYF.

This clonotype has more than one count but fewer than ten. V usage is TRBV15 and J usage is TRBJ2-7; D unresolved. The V and J ends lost 1 base and 7 bases respectively, with 14 bases between them. The CDR3 totals 14 residues. Germline V gene lookup returns CDR1 LNHNV and CDR2 YYDKDF (reference sequence). The chain's CDR3 is CATSRGPQAVEQYF. Written as DNA, the CDR3 is TGTGCCACCAGCAGAGGGCCCCAGGCCGTGGAGCAGTACTTC.